This is a list of T cell receptor beta chains from one sample in a study of T-cell memory formation after mild COVID-19. TCRdb reprocessed the 5' RACE reads via MiXCR and lists one record per CDR3 protein. Of some 120,000 distinct CDR3 sequences detected, 15% to 20% appear once; the ten largest clones hold over 11%. The source material was PBMCs or a T cell subset sorted from them (not recorded which). The receptors were sampled from an adult woman who had mild COVID-19 (a few samples of this study predate the infection). Cell type and time point are not known. CDR3s include the opening cysteine and the closing phenylalanine or tryptophan.

V gene: TRBV27
J gene: TRBJ2-1
CDR3 protein: CASSPRGPHRNNEQFF

V gene: TRBV10-3
J gene: TRBJ2-3
CDR3 protein: CAISESGTSLSDTQYF

V gene: TRBV7-9
J gene: TRBJ2-7
CDR3 protein: CASSHTPPGDEQYF

V gene: TRBV4-3
J gene: TRBJ2-2
CDR3 protein: CASSSYMGTGELFF

V gene: TRBV5-1
J gene: TRBJ2-5
CDR3 protein: CASNPGGDRSMTQYF

V gene: TRBV5-5
J gene: TRBJ2-1
CDR3 protein: CASTPERGFYNEQFF

V gene: TRBV24-1
J gene: TRBJ2-3
CDR3 protein: CATSAFSTDTQYF

V gene: TRBV20-1
J gene: TRBJ2-3
CDR3 protein: CSARDPTSGRGLDTQYF

V gene: TRBV18
J gene: TRBJ1-5
CDR3 protein: CASSGGGNQPQHF

V gene: TRBV9
J gene: TRBJ2-2
CDR3 protein: CASSASRTPGELFF

V gene: TRBV11-1
J gene: TRBJ2-1
CDR3 protein: CASSETIWGARTQFF

V gene: TRBV7-6
J gene: TRBJ2-7
CDR3 protein: CASSSQIPTAGEQYF

V gene: TRBV5-1
J gene: TRBJ2-5
CDR3 protein: CASSLGRGLEETQYF

V gene: TRBV9
J gene: TRBJ2-1
CDR3 protein: CASSVGGLDEQFF

V gene: TRBV29-1
J gene: TRBJ1-1
CDR3 protein: CSLAGGGGTEAFF

V gene: TRBV7-2
J gene: TRBJ2-7
CDR3 protein: CASRRGQGAGEQYF

V gene: TRBV6-5
J gene: TRBJ2-5
CDR3 protein: CASKRTSGNKETQYF

V gene: TRBV6-6
J gene: TRBJ1-2
CDR3 protein: CASSSPDRYYGYTF

V gene: TRBV9
J gene: TRBJ1-1
CDR3 protein: CASSVVDSTEAFF

V gene: TRBV11-3
J gene: TRBJ2-7
CDR3 protein: CASSLGYRASSYEQYF

V gene: TRBV5-5
J gene: TRBJ1-2
CDR3 protein: CASSLDRLIGYTF

V gene: TRBV28
J gene: TRBJ2-7
CDR3 protein: CASSAPHEQYF

V gene: TRBV7-8
J gene: TRBJ2-3
CDR3 protein: CASSPQPPYPDTQYF

V gene: TRBV20-1
J gene: TRBJ2-5
CDR3 protein: CSARNLAGVRLETQYF

V gene: TRBV3-1
J gene: TRBJ2-1
CDR3 protein: CASSQQGWGYNEQFF

V gene: TRBV25-1
J gene: TRBJ2-7
CDR3 protein: CASSSTGTRDRYEQYF

V gene: TRBV5-1
J gene: TRBJ2-2
CDR3 protein: CASGWTSGIARGELFF

V gene: TRBV9
J gene: TRBJ2-1
CDR3 protein: CASSVGLAGDDEQFF

V gene: TRBV7-8
J gene: TRBJ2-3
CDR3 protein: CASSFGAYGSTDTQYF

V gene: TRBV20-1
J gene: TRBJ1-5
CDR3 protein: CSANRGGNNQPQHF

V gene: TRBV7-2
J gene: TRBJ2-3
CDR3 protein: CASSLLRGLAGGPPDTQYF

V gene: TRBV7-3
J gene: TRBJ2-1
CDR3 protein: CASSPGTGSAEQFF

V gene: TRBV7-6
J gene: TRBJ2-7
CDR3 protein: CASSGGHLYEQYF

V gene: TRBV30
J gene: TRBJ2-3
CDR3 protein: CAWSTTRTSGGVDTQYF

V gene: TRBV4-1
J gene: TRBJ2-2
CDR3 protein: CASSQDKWGGKLFF

V gene: TRBV24-1
J gene: TRBJ2-7
CDR3 protein: CATSDAGQGTEQYF

V gene: TRBV2
J gene: TRBJ2-5
CDR3 protein: CASSEPGQSAQYF

V gene: TRBV7-9
J gene: TRBJ2-1
CDR3 protein: CASSLGLASSYNEQFF

V gene: TRBV20-1
J gene: TRBJ2-3
CDR3 protein: CSAIIDTDTQYF

V gene: TRBV13
J gene: TRBJ2-5
CDR3 protein: CASSLVVTQETQYF